The 30 T cell receptor beta chains listed next were all sequenced from one sample in a study of blood T cell repertoires in COVID-19. Clones were sequenced by immunoSEQ multiplex PCR, and TCRdb holds only the in-frame ones, with some missing. The sample has 130,000 or so clones; around four fifths are singletons. Sequenced: peripheral blood. The receptor source for this set is a human donor in a cohort sampled during active COVID-19.

V is TRBV6-6 and J is TRBJ1-2; 9 nucleotides agree with TRBD1. Germline V gene lookup returns CDR1 MNHNY and CDR2 SVGAGI (reference sequence). V trimming: 3 bases; J trimming: 6 bases; junction bases outside the gene matches: 8. The CDR3 sequence is 15 residues long. CDR3 DNA sequence: TGTGCCAGCAGTTATAAGGGGGACAGGGTTGATGGCTACACCTTC. Its protein product is CASSYKGDRVDGYTF.

This chain links TRBV10-3 with TRBJ2-3, with D perhaps matching TRBD2 (6 bases). The V gene lost 8 bases and the J gene lost 4 bases, with 10 bases spanning the gap. Germline assignment: CDR1 ENHRY and CDR2 SYGVKD. This CDR3 spans 12 amino acids. CDR3 sequence reads: CAISGGADTQYF. The CDR3 coding sequence is TGTGCCATCTCCGGAGGGGCAGATACGCAGTATTTT.

The rearrangement uses TRBV7-2 and TRBJ2-1; TRBD1 matches at 7 bases. After removal of 3 bases from V and 8 bases from J, the junction contained 4 bases not matched to a gene. The CDR3 consists of 13 residues. CDR1 and CDR2 (germline): SGHTA, FQGNSA. The CDR3, as DNA: TGTGCCAGCAGCTTTGACAGGGCTCATGAGCAGTTCTTC. Amino acids: CASSFDRAHEQFF.

V usage is TRBV29-1 and J usage is TRBJ2-5, with D possibly TRBD1 on 6 matching bases. Germline V gene sequence: CDR1 SQVTM, CDR2 ANQGSEA. CDR3 length: 14 residues. Trimming pared 7 bases from V and 2 bases from J, leaving 17 bases between. This chain's CDR3 is CSGRPGHRQETQYF. As DNA, the CDR3 is TGCAGCGGCCGACCGGGACACCGGCAAGAGACCCAGTACTTC.

The rearrangement links TRBV19 to TRBJ2-1; 14 bases are shared with TRBD2. V gave up 3 bases and J gave up 0 bases; unmatched junction bases: 13. The germline CDR1 and CDR2 sequences are LNHDA and SQIVND (reference sequence). The CDR3 contains 21 residues. The CDR3 region has the DNA TGTGCCAGTAGTATGGCCCCTGGACTAGCGGGGGGCCCGAGCTCCTACAATGAGCAGTTCTTC. Amino acid sequence: CASSMAPGLAGGPSSYNEQFF. The full variable domain, its missing parts supplied by reference TRBV19 and TRBJ2-1, is DGGITQSPKYLFRKEGQNVTLSCEQNLNHDAMYWYRQDPGQGLRLIYYSQIVNDFQKGDIAEGYSVSREKKESFPLTVTSAQKNPTAFYLCASSMAPGLAGGPSSYNEQFFGPGTRLTVL.

V is TRBV3-1 (or the pseudogene TRBV3-2) and J is TRBJ2-1, with 11 bases fitting TRBD2. J was trimmed by 10 bases and V by 1 base; bases with no gene match: 9. Per germline, CDR1 LGHDT and CDR2 YNNKEL (reference sequence). This CDR3 spans 16 amino acids. The CDR3 reads CASSQGRLAGKEEQFF. CDR3 DNA sequence: TGTGCCAGCAGCCAAGGCAGACTAGCGGGGAAAGAAGAGCAGTTCTTC.

The chain has TRBV5-6 and TRBJ1-4; 9 nucleotides align to TRBD1. Germline V gene sequence: CDR1 SGHDT, CDR2 YYEEEE. V lost 4 bases, J lost 5 bases, and 6 bases stayed unmatched. This CDR3 is built from 15 residues. The CDR3 loop is CASSRTGTGNEKLFF. DNA of the CDR3: TGTGCCAGCAGCCGTACAGGGACAGGGAATGAAAAACTGTTTTTT. The whole variable domain, filled in from reference TRBV5-6 and TRBJ1-4, reads DAGVTQSPTHLIKTRGQQVTLRCSPKSGHDTVSWYQQALGQGPQFIFQYYEEEERQRGNFPDRFSGHQFPNYSSELNVNALLLGDSALYLCASSRTGTGNEKLFFGSGTQLSVL.

The chain joins TRBV4-3 to TRBJ2-1; TRBD1 matches 10 bases. The V gene end was trimmed by 4 bases and the J gene end by 12 bases; junction bases not matched to a gene: 12. CDR3 length: 15 residues. The germline V gene has CDR1 LGHNA and CDR2 YSLEER. The CDR3 protein is CASSREDRGFGVQFF. The CDR3, as DNA: TGCGCCAGCAGCCGAGAGGACAGGGGGTTTGGTGTGCAGTTCTTC.

V usage is TRBV7-9 and J usage is TRBJ1-1; possible D gene TRBD1, 5 bases. The germline gives CDR1 SEHNR, CDR2 FQNEAQ (reference sequence). V lost 5 bases and J lost 0, with 10 bases in between. This CDR3 has 14 amino acids. The CDR3 protein is CASSLDTVNTEAFF. CDR3 nucleotides: TGTGCCAGCAGCCTGGACACAGTGAACACTGAAGCTTTCTTT.

The V gene is TRBV7-9, the J gene TRBJ1-2; D gene ambiguous. V was shortened by 1 base and J by 3 bases, with 12 bases between the two germline ends. The length of the CDR3 is 15 residues. CDR1 and CDR2 from the germline V gene are SEHNR and FQNEAQ (reference sequence). The CDR3 DNA sequence: TGTGCCAGCAGCTTAGTTGCGGCGTCTGACTATGGCTACACCTTC. Translating gives CASSLVAASDYGYTF.

This clone has just a few counts. The chain carries TRBV11-2 and TRBJ2-5; a possible D gene is TRBD1 (5 bases). The CDR3 loop spans 15 amino acids. The ends were cut back, 5 bases at V and 1 base at J, with 14 bases in the middle. Germline CDR1 SGHAT, CDR2 FQNNGV. As DNA, the CDR3 is TGTGCCAGCAGCGCCGTATTAGGGGTCCAAGAGACCCAGTACTTC. Amino acids: CASSAVLGVQETQYF.

Here the CDR3 reads CSALGGPVLGYTF. CDR3 coding DNA: TGCAGCGCTCTCGGCGGCCCGGTGCTTGGCTACACCTTC. V and J are TRBV29-1 and TRBJ1-2; D unclear. Trimming left V 7 bases short and J 7 bases short, with 19 bases between. The CDR3 spans 13 residues. Germline values: CDR1 SQVTM, CDR2 ANQGSEA. Full variable domain (rest looked up from reference TRBV29-1 and TRBJ1-2): SAVISQKPSRDICQRGTSLTIQCQVDSQVTMMFWYRQQPGQSLTLIATANQGSEATYESGFVIDKFPISRPNLTFSTLTVSNMSPEDSSIYLCSALGGPVLGYTFGSGTRLTVV.

This chain joins TRBV28 and TRBJ2-2; maybe TRBD2 (5 bases). CDR3 length equals 15 residues. From germline, CDR1 is MDHEN and CDR2 SYDVKM. The V and J ends lost 2 bases and 0 bases respectively, with 7 bases between them. The DNA for the CDR3 is TGTGCCAGCAGTTTACCCGGGACGAACACCGGGGAGCTGTTTTTT. It translates to CASSLPGTNTGELFF.

CDR3 amino acids: CASSVAPGQQETQYF. CDR3 coding DNA: TGTGCCAGCAGCGTAGCTCCTGGACAGCAAGAGACCCAGTACTTC. The chain is built from TRBV9 and TRBJ2-5, with a possible D match to TRBD1 (6 bases). V lost 0 bases and J lost 2, with 11 bases in between. This CDR3 is built from 15 residues. The germline gives CDR1 SGDLS, CDR2 YYNGEE.

This rearrangement joins TRBV6-6 to TRBJ2-5, with a weak D call TRBD1 (5 bases). The V end was cut by 6 bases, the J end by 5 bases, with 16 bases between. The length of the CDR3 is 14 residues. CDR1 and CDR2 from the germline V gene are MNHNY and SVGAGI (reference sequence). The CDR3 loop reads CASSQARVSETQYF. For the CDR3, the DNA is TGTGCCAGCAGCCAGGCCAGGGTGTCGGAGACCCAGTACTTC.

V and J are TRBV7-2 and TRBJ1-1, with unresolved D. The CDR3 covers 14 residues. V dropped 0 bases and J dropped 4 bases, with 9 bases sitting between them. The germline V gene has CDR1 SGHTA and CDR2 FQGNSA. CDR3 DNA sequence: TGTGCCAGCAGCTTAGCGCTAGGCCTCACTGAAGCTTTCTTT. Its protein product is CASSLALGLTEAFF.

The chain joins TRBV5-5 to TRBJ2-1; D perhaps matches TRBD1 (6 bases). Germline V gives CDR1 SGHKS, CDR2 YYEKEE (reference sequence). The CDR3 consists of 13 residues. Trimming removed 6 bases at V and 4 bases at J, with 11 bases between. CDR3 nucleotides: TGTGCCAGCAACCTTGGACAGTACAATGAGCAGTTCTTC. Translated: CASNLGQYNEQFF.

Only a few counts were recorded for this clone. The chain is built from TRBV4-1 and TRBJ2-1; 9 bases are shared with TRBD2. Germline values: CDR1 MGHRA, CDR2 YSYEKL. The CDR3 has 17 amino acids. After removal of 4 bases from V and 10 bases from J, the junction contained 17 bases not matched to a gene. This CDR3 is CASSRISSGSGGGEQFF. For the CDR3, the DNA is TGCGCCAGCAGCCGTATCTCAAGTGGTAGCGGGGGCGGGGAGCAGTTCTTC.

This CDR3 reads CASTIGEGFNYGYTF. The CDR3, as DNA: TGTGCCAGCACGATCGGAGAGGGCTTTAACTATGGCTACACCTTC. This chain links TRBV2 with TRBJ1-2; D not certain. Trimming removed 7 bases from V and 1 base from J, with 16 bases in between. CDR3 length: 15 amino acids. Germline-derived CDR1 and CDR2 are SNHLY and FYNNEI.

The rearrangement links TRBV18 to TRBJ1-2; D is perhaps TRBD1 (5 bases). The V end lost 3 bases, the J end lost 6 bases, and 17 bases lay between the germline ends. Germline assignment: CDR1 KGHSH and CDR2 LQKENI. The CDR3 has 15 amino acids. Here the CDR3 reads CASSPGRGLAHGYTF. CDR3 sequence (DNA): TGTGCCAGCTCACCGGGGAGGGGCTTGGCGCATGGCTACACCTTC.

Here the CDR3 DNA reads TGTGCCAGCAGCGCCAATCCCTACGGGGGGCCTTATAATGAGCAGTTCTTC. Amino acids: CASSANPYGGPYNEQFF. This chain joins TRBV5-6 and TRBJ2-1; D is perhaps TRBD2 (7 bases). The germline gives CDR1 SGHDT, CDR2 YYEEEE. The CDR3 is made up of 17 amino acids. The V gene lost 4 bases and the J gene lost 7 bases, with 24 bases spanning the gap.

The V gene is TRBV4-3, the J gene TRBJ2-3, with a tentative D call TRBD1 (6 bases). V shed 0 bases and J shed 2 bases, with 15 bases lying between them. The CDR3 is made up of 17 amino acids. Germline V gives CDR1 LGHNA, CDR2 YSLEER. DNA of the CDR3: TGCGCCAGCAGCCAAGAAATGGTGGGGGCGTACACAGATACGCAGTATTTT. As protein: CASSQEMVGAYTDTQYF.

This clone has a single count. The chain joins TRBV9 to TRBJ2-3; 9 bases are shared with TRBD1. The CDR3 runs to 14 residues. The J segment lost 6 bases and the V segment lost 5 bases, leaving 7 bases of the junction unmatched. Germline CDR1 SGDLS, CDR2 YYNGEE. CDR3 region: CASRGDRVRDTQYF. The CDR3 DNA follows: TGTGCCAGCAGAGGGGACAGGGTGAGGGATACGCAGTATTTT.

The V and J genes are TRBV4-1 and TRBJ1-6, with D uncertain. This CDR3 is 15 amino acids long. CDR1 and CDR2 from the germline V gene are MGHRA and YSYEKL. Deletions cut 1 base from V and 4 bases from J, with 8 bases between. The CDR3 DNA reads as TGCGCCAGCAGCCAAGTTCAGGATTATAATTCACCCCTCCACTTT. Its translation is CASSQVQDYNSPLHF.

This rearrangement joins TRBV7-9 to TRBJ1-2, with D uncertain. Trimming left V 1 base short and J 4 bases short, with 10 bases between. CDR1 and CDR2 (germline): SEHNR, FQNEAQ (reference sequence). The CDR3 length is 14 residues. The CDR3 sequence: CASSLVPGTYGYTF. The CDR3 bases are TGTGCCAGCAGCTTAGTGCCAGGCACCTATGGCTACACCTTC.

This chain uses TRBV7-9 with TRBJ2-7, with a weak D call TRBD1 (6 bases). With 5 bases removed from V and 5 bases from J, the gap between germline ends came to 10 bases. The germline V gene has CDR1 SEHNR and CDR2 FQNEAQ (reference sequence). The length of the CDR3 is 12 residues. CDR3 bases: TGTGCCAGCAGCCCCCGGGACAACGAGCAGTACTTC. It encodes CASSPRDNEQYF.

V gene TRBV7-9 combines with J gene TRBJ2-5, with 7 positions matching TRBD2. Per germline, CDR1 SEHNR and CDR2 FQNEAQ (reference sequence). V trimming: 5 bases; J trimming: 5 bases; junction bases outside the gene matches: 8. The CDR3 is 14 residues long. The CDR3 coding sequence is TGTGCCAGCAGCCGAGCGGGGACGCTCGAGACCCAGTACTTC. Encoded protein: CASSRAGTLETQYF.

A note on this clone: Other nucleotide sequences in the sample specify the same CDR3. The chain recombines TRBV5-4 with TRBJ2-3, with TRBD2 matching over 10 bases. Losses at the gene ends were 2 bases for V and 1 base for J; bases not matched to a gene: 1. This CDR3 has 15 amino acids. CDR1 and CDR2 (germline): SGHNT, YYREEE (reference sequence). This CDR3 is CASSLGTSGTDTQYF. The CDR3 DNA is TGTGCCAGCAGCTTAGGGACTAGCGGCACAGATACGCAGTATTTT.

About this clone itself: Distinct nucleotide sequences in the sample also encode this CDR3. The V call is TRBV12-3 or TRBV12-4, the J call TRBJ1-1, with D unclear. The V end was cut by 5 bases, the J end by 8 bases, with 15 bases between. This CDR3 has 13 amino acids. The chain's CDR3 is CASSPDTTPEAFF. CDR3 sequence (DNA): TGTGCCAGCAGTCCTGACACGACCCCCGAAGCTTTCTTT.

For the CDR3, the DNA is TGTGCCAGCAGCCCGATGCTGACGGGGAAAGAGACCCAGTACTTC. Translated, it gives CASSPMLTGKETQYF. V usage is TRBV11-2 and J usage is TRBJ2-5; weak D call: TRBD2 (5 bases). Between the trimmed V and J ends, which lost 5 bases and 3 bases, there was a span of 16 bases. The CDR3 runs 15 residues. Germline-derived CDR1 and CDR2 are SGHAT and FQNNGV.